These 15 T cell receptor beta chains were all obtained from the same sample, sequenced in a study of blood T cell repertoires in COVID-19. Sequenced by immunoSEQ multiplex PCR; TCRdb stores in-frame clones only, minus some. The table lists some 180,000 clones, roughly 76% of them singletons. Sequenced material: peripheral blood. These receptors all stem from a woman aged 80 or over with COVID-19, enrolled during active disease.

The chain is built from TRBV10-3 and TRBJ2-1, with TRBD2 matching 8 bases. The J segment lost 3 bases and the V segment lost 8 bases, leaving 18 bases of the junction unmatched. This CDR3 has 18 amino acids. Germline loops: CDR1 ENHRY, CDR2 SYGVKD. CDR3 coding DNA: TGTGCCATCCGTGGGGGGGGGACTAGTACCATTCACTACAATGAGCAGTTCTTC. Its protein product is CAIRGGGTSTIHYNEQFF.

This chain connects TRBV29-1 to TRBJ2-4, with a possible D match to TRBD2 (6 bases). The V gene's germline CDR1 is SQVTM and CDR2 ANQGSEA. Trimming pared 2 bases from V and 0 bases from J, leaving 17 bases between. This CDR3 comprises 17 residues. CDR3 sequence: CSVERYSGELAKNIQYF. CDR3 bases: TGCAGCGTTGAACGGTATAGCGGAGAGCTAGCCAAAAACATTCAGTACTTC. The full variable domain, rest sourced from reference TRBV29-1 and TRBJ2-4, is SAVISQKPSRDICQRGTSLTIQCQVDSQVTMMFWYRQQPGQSLTLIATANQGSEATYESGFVIDKFPISRPNLTFSTLTVSNMSPEDSSIYLCSVERYSGELAKNIQYFGAGTRLSVL.

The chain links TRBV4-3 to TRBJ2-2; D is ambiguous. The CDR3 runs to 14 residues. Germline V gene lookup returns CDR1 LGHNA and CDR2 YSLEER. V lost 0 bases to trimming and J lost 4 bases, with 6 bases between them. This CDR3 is CASSQESFTGELFF. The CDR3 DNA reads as TGCGCCAGCAGCCAAGAATCATTCACCGGGGAGCTGTTTTTT.

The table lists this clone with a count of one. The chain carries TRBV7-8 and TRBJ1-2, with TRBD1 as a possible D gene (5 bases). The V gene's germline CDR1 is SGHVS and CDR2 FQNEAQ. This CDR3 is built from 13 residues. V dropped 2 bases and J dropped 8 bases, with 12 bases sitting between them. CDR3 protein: CASSLFRAVGYTF. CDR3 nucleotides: TGTGCCAGCAGCTTATTCAGGGCTGTGGGCTACACCTTC.

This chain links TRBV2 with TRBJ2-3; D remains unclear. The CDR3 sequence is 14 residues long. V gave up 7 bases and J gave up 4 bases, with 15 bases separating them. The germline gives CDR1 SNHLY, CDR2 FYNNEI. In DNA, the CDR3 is TGTGCCAGCAAGGTGTTAGCCGGAGCAGATACGCAGTATTTT. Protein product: CASKVLAGADTQYF.

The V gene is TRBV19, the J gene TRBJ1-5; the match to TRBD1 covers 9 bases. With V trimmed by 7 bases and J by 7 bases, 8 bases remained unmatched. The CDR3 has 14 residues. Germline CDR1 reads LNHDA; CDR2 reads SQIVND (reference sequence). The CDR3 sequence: CASIPGTGKQPQHF. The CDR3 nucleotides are TGTGCCAGTATTCCTGGGACAGGGAAACAGCCCCAGCATTTT.

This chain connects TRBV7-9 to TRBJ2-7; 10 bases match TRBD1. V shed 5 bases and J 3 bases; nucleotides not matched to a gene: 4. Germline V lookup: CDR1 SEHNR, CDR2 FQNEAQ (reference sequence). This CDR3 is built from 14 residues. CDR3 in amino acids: CASSRTGGLYEQYF. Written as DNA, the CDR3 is TGTGCCAGCAGCCGGACAGGGGGTCTCTACGAGCAGTACTTC.

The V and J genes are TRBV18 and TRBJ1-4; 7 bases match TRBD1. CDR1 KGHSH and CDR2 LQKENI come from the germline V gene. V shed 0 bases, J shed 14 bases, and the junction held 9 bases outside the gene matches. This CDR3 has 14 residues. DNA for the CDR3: TGTGCCAGCTCACCACCCACACGGACAGGCCAGCTGTTTTTT. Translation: CASSPPTRTGQLFF.

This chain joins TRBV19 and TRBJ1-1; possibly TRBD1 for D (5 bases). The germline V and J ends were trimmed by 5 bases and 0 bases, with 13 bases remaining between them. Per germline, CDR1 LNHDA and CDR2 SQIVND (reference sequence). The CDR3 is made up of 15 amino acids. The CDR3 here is CASSYGGSLNTEAFF. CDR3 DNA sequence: TGTGCCAGTAGTTACGGGGGTTCGCTGAACACTGAAGCTTTCTTT.

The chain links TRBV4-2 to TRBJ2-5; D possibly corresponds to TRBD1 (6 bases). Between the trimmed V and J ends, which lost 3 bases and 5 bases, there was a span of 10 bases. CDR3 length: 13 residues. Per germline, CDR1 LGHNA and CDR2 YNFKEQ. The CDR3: CASSQGHGETQYF. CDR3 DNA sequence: TGTGCCAGCAGCCAGGGACATGGGGAGACCCAGTACTTC.

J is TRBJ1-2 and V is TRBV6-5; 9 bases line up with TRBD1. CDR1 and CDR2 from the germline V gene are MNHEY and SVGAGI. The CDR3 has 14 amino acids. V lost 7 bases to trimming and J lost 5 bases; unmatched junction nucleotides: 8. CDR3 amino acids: CASTDGQGTYGYTF. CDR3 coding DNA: TGTGCCAGCACCGACGGACAGGGGACATATGGCTACACCTTC.

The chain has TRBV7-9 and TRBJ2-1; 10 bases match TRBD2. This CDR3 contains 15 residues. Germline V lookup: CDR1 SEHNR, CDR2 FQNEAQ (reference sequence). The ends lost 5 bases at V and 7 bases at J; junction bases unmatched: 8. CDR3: CASSLRTSGLNEQFF. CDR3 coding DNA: TGTGCCAGCAGCCTACGGACTAGCGGCCTAAATGAGCAGTTCTTC.

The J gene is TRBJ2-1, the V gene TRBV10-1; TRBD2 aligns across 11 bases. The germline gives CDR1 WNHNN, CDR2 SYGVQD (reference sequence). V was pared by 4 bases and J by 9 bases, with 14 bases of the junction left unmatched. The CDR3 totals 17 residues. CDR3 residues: CASSGTIHPSGGPEQFF. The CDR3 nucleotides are TGCGCCAGCAGTGGGACGATTCACCCTAGCGGGGGGCCTGAGCAGTTCTTC.

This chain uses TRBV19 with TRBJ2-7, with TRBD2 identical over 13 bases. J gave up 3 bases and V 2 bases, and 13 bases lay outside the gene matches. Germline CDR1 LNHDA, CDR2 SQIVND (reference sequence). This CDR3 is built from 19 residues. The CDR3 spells CASSIKGTSGTSWSYEQYF. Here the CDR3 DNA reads TGTGCCAGTAGTATAAAGGGGACTAGCGGGACGAGTTGGAGCTACGAGCAGTACTTC.

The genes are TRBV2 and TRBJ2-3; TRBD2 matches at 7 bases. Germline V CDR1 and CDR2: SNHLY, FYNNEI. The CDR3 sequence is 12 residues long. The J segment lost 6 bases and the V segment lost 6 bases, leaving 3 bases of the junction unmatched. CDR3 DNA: TGTGCCAGCAGCCTAGCGGCGGATACGCAGTATTTT. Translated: CASSLAADTQYF.